The TCR beta chain described here comes from a study of blood T cell repertoires in COVID-19. Overall study context: The United States, Italy and Spain provided the acute and convalescent COVID-19 samples. The cDNA or gDNA used as material had been derived from T cells, B-cell-depleted T cells, or PBMCs.

The CDR3 loop spans 17 amino acids. With V trimmed by 2 bases and J by 0 bases, 6 bases remained unmatched. Germline CDR1 is MGHRA and CDR2 is YSYEKL. Patients at the Seattle site were enrolled during active infection and followed longitudinally. Study processing details: Estimates of nucleated cell counts were drawn from the amplification of reference gene primers. Using immunoSEQ multiplex PCR, the repertoire was profiled, and TCRdb retains in-frame clones only, with some absent. Clone size and the V and J calls come from that table; the DNA yielded D and trimming. The data hold 350,000 to 450,000 clones, with 80% to 90% observed a single time.

The TCR originated in a woman aged 60-75 years with COVID-19, enrolled during active disease. The chain recombines TRBV4-1 with TRBJ1-4; 7 nucleotides align to TRBD1. The specimen was peripheral blood. CDR3 in amino acids: CASSQSTGETTNEKLFF. The CDR3 DNA reads as TGCGCCAGCAGCCAATCTACAGGGGAGACAACTAATGAAAAACTGTTTTTT.